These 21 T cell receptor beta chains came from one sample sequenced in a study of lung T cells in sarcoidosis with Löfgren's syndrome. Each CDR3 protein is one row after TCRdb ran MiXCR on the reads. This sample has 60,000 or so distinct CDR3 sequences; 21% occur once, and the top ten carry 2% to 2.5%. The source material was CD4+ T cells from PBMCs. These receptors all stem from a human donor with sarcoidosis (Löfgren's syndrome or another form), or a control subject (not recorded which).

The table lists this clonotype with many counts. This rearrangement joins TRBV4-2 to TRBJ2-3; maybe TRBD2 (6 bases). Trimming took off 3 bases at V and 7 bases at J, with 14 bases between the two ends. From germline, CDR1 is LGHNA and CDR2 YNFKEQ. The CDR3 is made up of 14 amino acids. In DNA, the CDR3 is TGTGCCAGCAGCCAGCCAGCCGGGACTTATACGCAGTATTTT. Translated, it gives CASSQPAGTYTQYF.

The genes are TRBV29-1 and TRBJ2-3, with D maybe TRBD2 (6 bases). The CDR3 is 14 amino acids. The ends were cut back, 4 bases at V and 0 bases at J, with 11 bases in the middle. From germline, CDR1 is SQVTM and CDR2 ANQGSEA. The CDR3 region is CSVAGLLSTDTQYF. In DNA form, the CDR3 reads TGCAGCGTTGCGGGACTTTTAAGCACAGATACGCAGTATTTT.

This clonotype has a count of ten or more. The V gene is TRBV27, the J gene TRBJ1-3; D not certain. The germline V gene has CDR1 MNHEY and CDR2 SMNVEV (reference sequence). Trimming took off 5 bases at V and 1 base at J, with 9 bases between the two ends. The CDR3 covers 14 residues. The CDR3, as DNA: TGTGCCAGCAGTAAACTGGGGTCTGGAAACACCATATATTTT. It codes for CASSKLGSGNTIYF.

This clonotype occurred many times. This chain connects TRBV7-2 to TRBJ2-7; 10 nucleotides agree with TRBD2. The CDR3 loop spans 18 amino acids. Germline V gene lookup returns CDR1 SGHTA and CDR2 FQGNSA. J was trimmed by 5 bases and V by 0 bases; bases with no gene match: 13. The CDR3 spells CASSLAPISGRKVHEQYF. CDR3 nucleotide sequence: TGTGCCAGCAGCTTAGCCCCCATTAGCGGGAGGAAGGTGCACGAGCAGTACTTC. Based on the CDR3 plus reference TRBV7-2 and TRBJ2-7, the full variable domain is GAGVSQSPSNKVTEKGKDVELRCDPISGHTALYWYRQSLGQGLEFLIYFQGNSAPDKSGLPSDRFSAERTGGSVSTLTIQRTQQEDSAVYLCASSLAPISGRKVHEQYFGPGTRLTVT.

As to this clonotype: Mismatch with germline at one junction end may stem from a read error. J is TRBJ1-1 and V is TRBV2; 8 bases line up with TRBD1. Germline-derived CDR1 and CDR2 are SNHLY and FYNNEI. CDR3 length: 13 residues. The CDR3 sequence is CASLPIQGAEASF. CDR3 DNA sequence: TGTGCCAGCCTTCCTATTCAGGGGGCTGAAGCTTCCTTT.

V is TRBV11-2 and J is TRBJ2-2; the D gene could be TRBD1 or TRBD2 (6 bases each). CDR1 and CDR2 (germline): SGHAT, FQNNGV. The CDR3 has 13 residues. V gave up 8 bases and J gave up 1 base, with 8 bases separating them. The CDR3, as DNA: TGTGCCAGCGCGGGACAGAACACCGGGGAGCTGTTTTTT. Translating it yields CASAGQNTGELFF.

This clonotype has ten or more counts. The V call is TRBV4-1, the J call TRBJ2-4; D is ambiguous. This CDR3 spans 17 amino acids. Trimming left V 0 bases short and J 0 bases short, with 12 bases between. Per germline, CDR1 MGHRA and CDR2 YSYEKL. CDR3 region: CASSQEGSGQAKNIQYF. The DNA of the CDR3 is TGCGCCAGCAGCCAAGAAGGGTCAGGCCAAGCCAAAAACATTCAGTACTTC.

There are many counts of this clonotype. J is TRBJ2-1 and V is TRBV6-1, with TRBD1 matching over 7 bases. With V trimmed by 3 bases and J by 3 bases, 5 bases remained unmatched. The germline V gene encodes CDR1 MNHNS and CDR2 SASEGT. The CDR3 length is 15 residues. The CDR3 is CASSEAGGSYNEQFF. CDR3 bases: TGTGCCAGCAGTGAGGCAGGGGGTAGCTACAATGAGCAGTTCTTC.

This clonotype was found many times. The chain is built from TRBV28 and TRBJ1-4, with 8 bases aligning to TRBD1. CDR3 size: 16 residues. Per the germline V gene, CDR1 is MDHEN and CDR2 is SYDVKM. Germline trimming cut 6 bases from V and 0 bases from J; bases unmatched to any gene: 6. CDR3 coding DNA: TGTGCCAGCAGGGAAACAGGGGGACCAACTAATGAAAAACTGTTTTTT. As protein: CASRETGGPTNEKLFF.

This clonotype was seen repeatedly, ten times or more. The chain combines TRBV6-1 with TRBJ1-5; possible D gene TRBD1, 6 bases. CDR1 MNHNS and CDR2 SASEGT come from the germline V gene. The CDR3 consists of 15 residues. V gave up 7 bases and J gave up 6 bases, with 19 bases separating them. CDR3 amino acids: CASNAQGLDLQPQHF. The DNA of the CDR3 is TGTGCCAGCAACGCACAGGGCTTGGACCTTCAGCCCCAGCATTTT.

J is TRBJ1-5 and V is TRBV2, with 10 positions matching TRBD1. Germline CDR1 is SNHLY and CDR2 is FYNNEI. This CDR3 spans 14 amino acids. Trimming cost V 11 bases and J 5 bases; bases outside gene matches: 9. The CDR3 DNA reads TGTGCCGGCATGCAGGGGACAGGGGATCAGCCCCAGCATTTT. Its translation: CAGMQGTGDQPQHF.

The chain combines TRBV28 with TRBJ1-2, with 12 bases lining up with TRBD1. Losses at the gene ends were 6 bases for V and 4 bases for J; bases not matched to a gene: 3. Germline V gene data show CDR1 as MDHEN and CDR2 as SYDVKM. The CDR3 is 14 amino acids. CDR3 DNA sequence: TGTGCCAGCAGGGGACAGGGGGCCATCTATGGCTACACCTTC. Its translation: CASRGQGAIYGYTF.

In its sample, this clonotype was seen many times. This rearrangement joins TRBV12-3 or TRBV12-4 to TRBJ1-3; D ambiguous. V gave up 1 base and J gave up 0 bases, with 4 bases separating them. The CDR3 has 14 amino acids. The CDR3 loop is CASSLDSSGNTIYF. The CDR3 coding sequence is TGTGCCAGCAGTTTAGACAGCTCTGGAAACACCATATATTTT.

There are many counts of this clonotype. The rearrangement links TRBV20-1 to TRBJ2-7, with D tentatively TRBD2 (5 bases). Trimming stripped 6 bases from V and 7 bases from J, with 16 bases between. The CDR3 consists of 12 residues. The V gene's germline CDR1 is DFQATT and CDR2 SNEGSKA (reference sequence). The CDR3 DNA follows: TGCAGTGCAAGGACCGGGAATAGGGAGCAGTACGTC. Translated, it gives CSARTGNREQYV.

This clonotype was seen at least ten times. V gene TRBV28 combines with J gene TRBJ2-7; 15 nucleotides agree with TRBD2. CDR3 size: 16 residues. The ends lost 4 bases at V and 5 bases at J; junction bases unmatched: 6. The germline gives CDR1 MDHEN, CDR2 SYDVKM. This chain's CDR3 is CASSSAGTSGRNEQYF. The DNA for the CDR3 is TGTGCCAGCAGTTCTGCCGGGACTAGCGGGAGGAACGAGCAGTACTTC.

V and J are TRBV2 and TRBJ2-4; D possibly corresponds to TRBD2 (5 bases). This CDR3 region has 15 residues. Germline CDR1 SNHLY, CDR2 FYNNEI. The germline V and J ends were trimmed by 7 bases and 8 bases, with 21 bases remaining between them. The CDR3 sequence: CASNLLGSGSDIQYF. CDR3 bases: TGTGCCAGCAACCTTCTCGGCTCGGGGAGTGACATTCAGTACTTC.

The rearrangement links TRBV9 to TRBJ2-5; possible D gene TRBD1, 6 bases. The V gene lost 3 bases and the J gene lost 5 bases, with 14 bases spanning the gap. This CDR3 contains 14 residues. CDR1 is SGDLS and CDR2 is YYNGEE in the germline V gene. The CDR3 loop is CASSALQGLETQYF. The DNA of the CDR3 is TGTGCCAGCAGCGCGTTACAGGGTTTGGAGACCCAGTACTTC. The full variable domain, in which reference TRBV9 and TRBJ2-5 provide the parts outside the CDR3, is DSGVTQTPKHLITATGQRVTLRCSPRSGDLSVYWYQQSLDQGLQFLIQYYNGEERAKGNILERFSAQQFPDLHSELNLSSLELGDSALYFCASSALQGLETQYFGPGTRLLVL.

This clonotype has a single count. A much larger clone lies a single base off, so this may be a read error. The CDR3 reads CGAGQVSTDTQYF. CDR3 DNA sequence: TGCGGTGCAGGACAGGTTAGCACAGATACGCAGTATTTT. The chain is built from TRBV20-1 and TRBJ2-3; 7 nucleotides align to TRBD1. Germline V gene sequence: CDR1 DFQATT, CDR2 SNEGSKA (reference sequence). This CDR3 region has 13 residues.

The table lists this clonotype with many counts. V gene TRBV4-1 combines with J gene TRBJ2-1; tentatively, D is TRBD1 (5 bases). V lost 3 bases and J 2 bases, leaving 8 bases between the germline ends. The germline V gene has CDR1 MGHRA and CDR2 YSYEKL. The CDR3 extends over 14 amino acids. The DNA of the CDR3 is TGCGCCAGCAGCCACCAGGGAACCTACAATGAGCAGTTCTTC. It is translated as CASSHQGTYNEQFF.

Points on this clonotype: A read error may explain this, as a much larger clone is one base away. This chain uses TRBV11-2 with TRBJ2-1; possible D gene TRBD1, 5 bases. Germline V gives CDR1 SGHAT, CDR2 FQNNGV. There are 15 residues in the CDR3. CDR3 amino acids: CASSPGYRINNEHFF. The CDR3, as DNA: TGTGCCAGCAGCCCAGGGTATCGTATTAACAATGAGCATTTCTTC.

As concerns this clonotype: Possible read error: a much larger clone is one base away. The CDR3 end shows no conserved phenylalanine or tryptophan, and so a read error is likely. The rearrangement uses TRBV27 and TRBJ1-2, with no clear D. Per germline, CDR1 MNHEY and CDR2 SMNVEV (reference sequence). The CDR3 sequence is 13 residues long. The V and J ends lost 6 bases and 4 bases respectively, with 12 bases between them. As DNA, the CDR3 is TGTGCCAGCAGATTGAAGGGATCCTATGGCTACACCCTC. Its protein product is CASRLKGSYGYTL.